This T cell receptor beta chain was retrieved from a study of T cell responses to AZD1222 COVID-19 vaccine. Study-wide points: Spike-specific TCR repertoires showed rising breadth and depth after two AZD1222 doses. The study reported that nearly half of spike-specific TCRs target unmutated variant regions. Donors in the cohort were predominantly white British and more often female, and clonal diversity was possibly underestimated.

With regard to this clone: The antigen remains unidentified.

Generated by immunoSEQ multiplex PCR, the TCRdb table keeps only in-frame clones and is missing some. The table has some 180,000 clones, 85% to 95% seen once; the top ten hold approximately 1.5%. Losses at the gene ends were 2 bases for V and 2 bases for J; bases not matched to a gene: 10. The CDR3 is 17 amino acids. Looked up from germline, CDR1 is MNHEY and CDR2 is SMNVEV (reference sequence). Sample: peripheral blood, taken 28 days after the second AZD1222 dose. The sequence came from an adult who received the AZD1222 COVID-19 vaccine. The chain couples TRBV27 to TRBJ1-2; 8 bases map to TRBD1. In DNA form, the CDR3 reads TGTGCCAGCAGTTTAGCCTCCGGGACAGGCAACAACTATGGCTACACCTTC. Encoded protein: CASSLASGTGNNYGYTF.